This T cell receptor (beta chain) was recovered during a study of T cells in Graves' hyperthyroidism and ophthalmopathy. Turning to this clonotype: At one boundary the junction diverges from the germline segment, which might be a read error.

The CDR3 consists of 16 residues. CDR1 SEHNR and CDR2 FQNEAQ come from the germline V gene (reference sequence). The CDR3 regions of TCR beta were amplified from RNA transcripts. The HTBI set primed first-round TCR CDR3 RT-PCR. TCRdb re-called the multiplex PCR reads with MiXCR, one entry per CDR3 protein. The sample lists 45,000 to 55,000 distinct CDR3 sequences; 45% to 65% were seen once. V usage is TRBV7-9 and J usage is TRBJ1-4, with D possibly TRBD1 on 5 matching bases. The sequencing sample was made of peripheral blood or thyroid tissue (not recorded which). The receptor was derived from a man younger than 30 with Graves' hyperthyroidism. CDR3 sequence reads: CASSLGGLRVGEKLFF. The DNA for the CDR3 is TGTGCCAGCAGCTTAGGGGGCCTCCGCGTAGGAGAAAAGCTGTTTTTT.